The entry that follows covers one T cell receptor beta chain sequence. Participants came from some 23 US areas, aged about 18 to 89 years. Allocation to cohorts depended on clinical history reported by the participants. The germline V gene has CDR1 MNHEY and CDR2 SVGAGI. J lost 1 base, V lost 6 bases, and 8 bases had no gene match. The CDR3 extends over 15 amino acids. The data originate from a study of blood T cell repertoires in COVID-19. Study as a whole: The United States, Italy and Spain supplied acute and convalescent COVID-19 samples.

Assay used: immunoSEQ multiplex PCR; TCRdb lists only in-frame clones, some missing. The table lists about 270,000 clones, 75% to 90% of them singletons. The sequenced sample was PBMCs or T cells enriched from blood (not recorded which). V and J are TRBV6-5 and TRBJ1-1, with TRBD1 matching over 7 bases. The source of this sequence is a woman aged 18-29 years who had recovered from COVID-19. CDR3 nucleotides: TGTGCCAGCAGCCGACAGGGTCTGGGGAACACTGAAGCTTTCTTT. This gives the protein CASSRQGLGNTEAFF.